A single sample gave rise to the 17 T cell receptor beta chains below, sequenced in a study of vaccination and CD4 T cells after COVID-19. Sequencing of DNA taken from cultured CD4+ T cells relied on the Oncomine TCR Beta short-read assay. Each CDR3 protein gets one entry after TCRdb re-called the PCR reads with MiXCR. Among more than 9,000 distinct CDR3 sequences, more than 70% were seen once, and the ten largest hold approximately 11%. These TCRs' antigens remain unknown. This sample's treatment: approximately 10-day PBMC culture with coronavirus spike peptide pools or control peptides (ViraFEST assay). The sample was CD4+ T cells from blood, cultured in vitro. These receptors all come from a human donor who had recovered from COVID-19.

The CDR3 sequence is CAWSVHGGPYGYTF. The CDR3 DNA reads as TGTGCCTGGAGTGTACATGGGGGACCCTATGGCTACACCTTC. This chain joins TRBV30 and TRBJ1-2; D may be TRBD1 (5 bases). Trimming pared 0 bases from V and 4 bases from J, leaving 12 bases between. Germline assignment: CDR1 GTSNPN and CDR2 SVGIG (reference sequence). This CDR3 has 14 amino acids.

This clonotype was seen a few times. V is TRBV7-2 and J is TRBJ2-5; the match to TRBD1 covers 7 bases. This CDR3 is 16 amino acids long. The trim removed 0 bases at V and 1 base at J, leaving 5 bases unmatched. CDR1 and CDR2 (germline): SGHTA, FQGNSA. CDR3 sequence (DNA): TGTGCCAGCAGCTTAGCGCAAGGGGGCGCCCAAGAGACCCAGTACTTC. This translates into CASSLAQGGAQETQYF.

A few counts support this clonotype. The rearrangement joins TRBV2 to TRBJ1-2, with a weak D call TRBD1 (6 bases). Germline-derived CDR1 and CDR2 are SNHLY and FYNNEI. V dropped 6 bases and J dropped 5 bases, with 16 bases sitting between them. This CDR3 region has 14 residues. CDR3 sequence: CASRAQGGWYGYTF. The CDR3 bases are TGTGCCAGCAGAGCACAGGGAGGGTGGTATGGCTACACCTTC.

The V and J genes are TRBV5-1 and TRBJ2-7, with D maybe TRBD2 (5 bases). V lost 1 base and J 5 bases, leaving 19 bases between the germline ends. The germline V gene encodes CDR1 SGHRS and CDR2 YFSETQ. The CDR3 is made up of 16 amino acids. Here the CDR3 DNA reads TGCGCCAGCAGCTTGAGAGGAGCCGGGATTAGCCACGAGCAGTACTTC. Protein product: CASSLRGAGISHEQYF.

This rearrangement joins TRBV28 to TRBJ2-2; 9 bases match TRBD1. Germline CDR1 is MDHEN and CDR2 is SYDVKM. The CDR3 totals 16 residues. V shed 2 bases, J shed 1 base, and the junction held 2 bases outside the gene matches. Written as DNA, the CDR3 is TGTGCCAGCAGTTTAGGGACAGGGATGAACACCGGGGAGCTGTTTTTT. Encoded protein: CASSLGTGMNTGELFF.

Worth noting for this clonotype: The conserved phenylalanine or tryptophan normally closing the CDR3 is absent here, so this likely arose from a read error. The chain uses TRBV12-3 or TRBV12-4 and TRBJ2-5; TRBD2 matches 11 bases. V gave up 2 bases and J gave up 5 bases; unmatched junction bases: 7. The CDR3 runs 16 residues. Written as DNA, the CDR3 is TGTGCCAGCAGTTTAAGAGGACTAGCGGGCCGGGAGACCCAGTACTTG. This codes for CASSLRGLAGRETQYL.

This rearrangement joins TRBV19 to TRBJ1-2, with 8 bases lining up with TRBD1. This CDR3 is built from 15 residues. Germline values: CDR1 LNHDA, CDR2 SQIVND (reference sequence). V lost 6 bases, J lost 4 bases, and 10 bases stayed unmatched. The CDR3 region is CASRTDRGGLYGYTF. The CDR3 DNA sequence: TGTGCCAGTAGAACCGACAGGGGAGGACTCTATGGCTACACCTTC.

Only a few counts were recorded for this clonotype. The chain links TRBV2 to TRBJ2-4, with 7 bases matching TRBD1. Germline V gene sequence: CDR1 SNHLY, CDR2 FYNNEI. V was pared by 5 bases and J by 6 bases, with 7 bases of the junction left unmatched. The CDR3 covers 14 residues. This CDR3 reads CASSQRRQGNIQYF. The CDR3 coding sequence is TGTGCCAGCAGTCAAAGAAGACAGGGAAACATTCAGTACTTC.

The V call is TRBV11-1, the J call TRBJ1-1, with 7 bases aligning to TRBD1. V dropped 4 bases and J dropped 6; count of bases not matched to a gene: 5. This CDR3 has 13 amino acids. Germline V gene sequence: CDR1 SGHAT, CDR2 FQDESV (reference sequence). In nucleotides, the CDR3 is TGTGCCAGCAGCTCGAGACAGGGCGCTGAAGCTTTCTTT. This translates into CASSSRQGAEAFF.

This clonotype was seen a few times. The genes are TRBV16 and TRBJ1-2; D is perhaps TRBD1 (5 bases). Deletions cut 2 bases from V and 8 bases from J, with 12 bases between. The CDR3 is 13 amino acids. Germline assignment: CDR1 KGHSY and CDR2 FQNENV. The CDR3 DNA follows: TGTGCCAGCAGCCAACCGCGGGACCACGGCTACACCTTC. It yields the protein CASSQPRDHGYTF. Drawing the rest from reference TRBV16 and TRBJ1-2, the complete variable domain is GEEVAQTPKHLVRGEGQKAKLYCAPIKGHSYVFWYQQVLKNEFKFLISFQNENVFDETGMPKERFSAKCLPNSPCSLEIQATKLEDSAVYFCASSQPRDHGYTFGSGTRLTVV.

The genes are TRBV19 and TRBJ1-2; TRBD1 matches 9 bases. J gave up 8 bases and V 6 bases, and 13 bases lay outside the gene matches. Germline V gene sequence: CDR1 LNHDA, CDR2 SQIVND (reference sequence). The CDR3 loop spans 15 amino acids. The CDR3 coding sequence is TGTGCCAGTAGGGACAGGGGAAACTCGGGTGAAGGCTACACCTTC. Encoded protein: CASRDRGNSGEGYTF.

This rearrangement joins TRBV2 to TRBJ1-4; TRBD1 agrees at 7 bases. Germline values: CDR1 SNHLY, CDR2 FYNNEI. Germline trimming cut 7 bases from V and 6 bases from J; bases unmatched to any gene: 11. This CDR3 has 15 amino acids. The CDR3 protein is CASTGARGRDEKLFF. The DNA of the CDR3 is TGTGCCAGCACCGGGGCGAGGGGGCGTGATGAAAAACTGTTTTTT.

This chain connects TRBV28 to TRBJ2-1, with 7 positions matching TRBD2. V shed 2 bases and J 10 bases; nucleotides not matched to a gene: 8. The CDR3 runs 14 residues. CDR1 and CDR2 from the germline V gene are MDHEN and SYDVKM. The CDR3 region is CASSLRALGGEQFF. The CDR3 DNA reads as TGTGCCAGCAGTTTACGCGCCTTGGGGGGGGAGCAGTTCTTC.

CDR3 region: CASSLWYGYTF. The CDR3 coding sequence is TGTGCCAGCAGCTTATGGTATGGCTACACCTTC. The rearrangement links TRBV7-2 to TRBJ1-2, with D unclear. In germline, CDR1 is SGHTA, CDR2 FQGNSA. This CDR3 region has 11 residues. Trimming removed 2 bases at V and 5 bases at J, with 3 bases between.

Of note for this clonotype: At one of its ends the junction is not consistent with the germline gene, which may arise from a read error. The chain links TRBV6-1 to TRBJ2-7; TRBD2 might be the D (7 bases). This CDR3 has 15 residues. The germline gives CDR1 MNHNS, CDR2 SASEGT. Written as DNA, the CDR3 is TGTGTCAGCAGCTTTGGGGGAGGGGGCTCCTACGAGCAGTACTTC. This sequence encodes CVSSFGGGGSYEQYF.

The gene calls are TRBV10-1 and TRBJ2-3; 9 bases align to TRBD2. The V and J ends lost 8 bases and 13 bases, in that order; junction bases with no gene match: 13. From germline, CDR1 is WNHNN and CDR2 SYGVQD (reference sequence). This CDR3 region has 13 residues. The CDR3 DNA reads TGCGCCAGCCGGGCTAGCGGGACCCGTCTGGAGTATTTT. Residues: CASRASGTRLEYF.

The V call is TRBV5-4, the J call TRBJ2-3; TRBD1 agrees at 7 bases. CDR1 and CDR2 from the germline V gene are SGHNT and YYREEE (reference sequence). This CDR3 has 14 residues. Losses at the gene ends were 2 bases for V and 6 bases for J; bases not matched to a gene: 6. The CDR3 reads CASSFRTGSDTQYF. The CDR3 bases are TGTGCCAGCAGCTTTCGGACAGGTTCGGATACGCAGTATTTT.